This entry concerns a single TCR beta chain. Amplification targeted TCR beta CDR3 regions from RNA transcripts. The HTBI primer set drove a first-round RT-PCR of the TCR CDR3. TCRdb redid the calling of the multiplex PCR reads with MiXCR, one entry per CDR3 protein. The sample shows 650,000 to 800,000 distinct CDR3 sequences, approximately 42% of them seen only once. The entry originates in a study of T cells in Graves' hyperthyroidism and ophthalmopathy. The sample was peripheral blood or thyroid tissue (not recorded which). The receptor was isolated from an adult man with Graves' disease, either hyperthyroidism or ophthalmopathy (not recorded which).

The CDR3 spells CASSSVPQGANREAFF. DNA of the CDR3: TGCGCCAGCAGCTCGGTACCACAGGGGGCGAACCGAGAAGCTTTCTTT. The chain has TRBV5-1 and TRBJ1-1; the match to TRBD1 covers 9 bases. V was clipped by 3 bases and J by 8 bases; unmatched bases: 14. This CDR3 region has 16 residues. The germline CDR1 and CDR2 sequences are SGHRS and YFSETQ.